Listed here are 16 T cell receptor beta chains from one sample, sequenced in a study of blood T cell repertoires in COVID-19. Sequencing used immunoSEQ multiplex PCR; TCRdb keeps in-frame clones, though not all of them. In the table there are approximately 52,000 clones, around 90% of which are singletons. The sample consisted of peripheral blood. These receptors were taken from a man aged 45-65 years with active COVID-19.

This clone has only one observation. This chain joins TRBV19 and TRBJ2-2; maybe TRBD1 (6 bases). Trimming took 4 bases from V and 2 from J, leaving 11 bases between them. From germline, CDR1 is LNHDA and CDR2 SQIVND (reference sequence). CDR3 size: 15 residues. In DNA, the CDR3 is TGTGCCAGTAGTACCGGGACACTTAACACCGGGGAGCTGTTTTTT. Translated, it gives CASSTGTLNTGELFF. Complete variable domain (other parts from reference TRBV19 and TRBJ2-2): DGGITQSPKYLFRKEGQNVTLSCEQNLNHDAMYWYRQDPGQGLRLIYYSQIVNDFQKGDIAEGYSVSREKKESFPLTVTSAQKNPTAFYLCASSTGTLNTGELFFGEGSRLTVL.

This CDR3 is CASSPLGGTQYF. The CDR3 DNA reads as TGTGCCAGCTCACCACTGGGGGGTACGCAGTATTTT. This chain uses TRBV18 with TRBJ2-3; a weak D match, TRBD2 (6 bases). Per germline, CDR1 KGHSH and CDR2 LQKENI. The CDR3 totals 12 residues. The V end lost 1 base, the J end lost 8 bases, and 7 bases lay between the germline ends.

J is TRBJ1-5 and V is TRBV19, with 7 bases aligning to TRBD1. With 2 bases clipped from V and 6 bases from J, the junction kept 10 bases outside the gene matches. This CDR3 has 16 residues. CDR1 is LNHDA and CDR2 is SQIVND in the germline V gene (reference sequence). CDR3 sequence reads: CASSISRRQGGQPQHF. The CDR3, as DNA: TGTGCCAGTAGTATAAGTCGAAGGCAGGGGGGTCAGCCCCAGCATTTT.

The chain carries TRBV6-1 and TRBJ1-3, with D maybe TRBD1 (5 bases). Trimming took 4 bases from V and 3 from J, leaving 19 bases between them. The CDR3 extends over 17 amino acids. Germline V gives CDR1 MNHNS, CDR2 SASEGT. The CDR3 sequence: CASSAGTGLFRGNTIYF. In DNA, the CDR3 is TGTGCCAGCAGTGCCGGGACTGGACTCTTTCGTGGAAACACCATATATTTT.

The chain joins TRBV5-4 to TRBJ1-1, with a possible D match to TRBD1 (5 bases). The V end was cut by 0 bases, the J end by 8 bases, with 8 bases between. The V gene's germline CDR1 is SGHNT and CDR2 YYREEE (reference sequence). The CDR3 contains 12 residues. The CDR3 DNA follows: TGTGCCAGCAGCTTGGACCACAGGGAAGCTTTCTTT. Protein product: CASSLDHREAFF.

V gene TRBV7-2 combines with J gene TRBJ1-1, with D unresolved. This CDR3 spans 14 amino acids. CDR1 is SGHTA, CDR2 FQGNSA, per germline. Trimming cost V 1 base and J 0 bases, with 6 bases left between them. The CDR3 DNA sequence: TGTGCCAGCAGCTTAGGGGCGTTGAACACTGAAGCTTTCTTT. It encodes CASSLGALNTEAFF.

The chain recombines TRBV28 with TRBJ2-2; D not resolved. The CDR3 covers 13 residues. Trimming left V 2 bases short and J 5 bases short, with 6 bases between. Germline CDR1 MDHEN, CDR2 SYDVKM. CDR3 region: CASSLLRTGELFF. In DNA, the CDR3 is TGTGCCAGCAGTTTACTGCGGACCGGGGAGCTGTTTTTT.

The J gene is TRBJ2-1, the V gene TRBV11-2; 11 nucleotides line up with TRBD2. This CDR3 comprises 15 residues. CDR1 and CDR2 (germline): SGHAT, FQNNGV. Trimming took 7 bases from V and 9 from J; bases not matched to a gene: 11. CDR3 bases: TGTGCCAGCATCTTGACTAGCGGGATTTTAGGTGAGCAGTTCTTC. The encoded protein is CASILTSGILGEQFF.

The chain carries TRBV3-1 (or the pseudogene TRBV3-2) and TRBJ2-5; 7 bases map to TRBD1. V shed 1 base, J shed 2 bases, and the junction held 7 bases outside the gene matches. Germline CDR1 is LGHDT and CDR2 is YNNKEL (reference sequence). This CDR3 has 16 residues. The CDR3 DNA sequence: TGTGCCAGCAGCCAAGGGGACAGCTTCCCACAAGAGACCCAGTACTTC. Its protein is CASSQGDSFPQETQYF.

This clone is a singleton in its sample. V usage is TRBV3-1 (or the pseudogene TRBV3-2) and J usage is TRBJ2-1, with unresolved D. Germline values: CDR1 LGHDT, CDR2 YNNKEL (reference sequence). The CDR3 is 16 residues long. V was pared by 1 base and J by 1 base, with 11 bases between. The CDR3 nucleotides are TGTGCCAGCAGCCAAGGCCCTAGTAGGTCCTACAATGAGCAGTTCTTC. Translating it yields CASSQGPSRSYNEQFF.

The chain recombines TRBV6-1 with TRBJ2-7; possibly TRBD2 for D (5 bases). V lost 1 base, J lost 6 bases, and 16 bases lay in between. Germline assignment: CDR1 MNHNS and CDR2 SASEGT. The CDR3 extends over 15 amino acids. CDR3 bases: TGTGCCAGCAGTGAAGAGGAGGCGAATTCAGGCGAGCAGTACTTC. Residues: CASSEEEANSGEQYF.

The V call is TRBV6-2 or TRBV6-3, the J call TRBJ2-1; 7 positions match TRBD1. Looked up from germline, CDR1 is MNHEY and CDR2 is SVGEGT. The V gene end was trimmed by 2 bases and the J gene end by 2 bases; junction bases not matched to a gene: 3. This CDR3 is built from 15 residues. CDR3 DNA: TGTGCCAGCAGTTACAGGGGGCCGACCTACAATGAGCAGTTCTTC. It codes for CASSYRGPTYNEQFF.

The rearrangement links TRBV4-1 to TRBJ2-3, with 10 nucleotides matching TRBD2. From germline, CDR1 is MGHRA and CDR2 YSYEKL. CDR3 length: 16 residues. The V segment lost 3 bases and the J segment 2 bases; nucleotides outside the gene matches: 5. CDR3 in DNA: TGCGCCAGCAGCCAGTTAGCGGGGGGCGTCACAGATACGCAGTATTTT. Translating it yields CASSQLAGGVTDTQYF.

The chain combines TRBV7-2 with TRBJ2-7; TRBD2 might be the D (6 bases). Trimming shortened V by 4 bases and J by 0 bases, and 16 bases separated the two germline ends. CDR1 is SGHTA and CDR2 is FQGNSA in the germline V gene. This CDR3 region has 16 residues. The DNA for the CDR3 is TGTGCCAGCAGCTACTCGGACGGGACTTACTCCTACGAGCAGTACTTC. It specifies CASSYSDGTYSYEQYF.

The V and J genes are TRBV3-1 (or the pseudogene TRBV3-2) and TRBJ1-1; TRBD1 is a possible D gene (6 bases). Germline V gene sequence: CDR1 LGHDT, CDR2 YNNKEL (reference sequence). The CDR3 is made up of 17 amino acids. The V end lost 4 bases, the J end lost 0 bases, and 18 bases lay between the germline ends. CDR3: CASSLGQTGFMNTEAFF. The CDR3 DNA is TGTGCCAGCAGCCTCGGACAGACCGGGTTCATGAACACTGAAGCTTTCTTT.

The V call is TRBV9, the J call TRBJ2-7; possible D gene TRBD2, 5 bases. The length of the CDR3 is 13 residues. Deletions cut 5 bases from V and 0 bases from J, with 9 bases between. Germline assignment: CDR1 SGDLS and CDR2 YYNGEE. CDR3 residues: CASRAGDSYEQYF. The CDR3 DNA sequence: TGTGCCAGCAGGGCCGGGGACTCCTACGAGCAGTACTTC.